The text below deals with one T cell receptor (beta chain). Its antigen is not known. The data belong to a study of T cell repertoires in cytomegalovirus infection. Study details: Indications came from public TCR beta signatures; they pointed to CMV infection and to a matching HLA type.

TCRdb passed the reads through MiXCR, listing each CDR3 protein once. The repertoire holds some 300,000 distinct CDR3 sequences, with about a tenth as singletons. Study-level points and caveats: Accumulated public TCR beta family frequency recognized individuals carrying CMV together with the relevant HLA. Across the ex vivo response, the dominant clonotypes were HLA-C-restricted CMV-specific TCR beta clonotypes.

This CDR3 spans 12 amino acids. V lost 6 bases and J lost 6; bases outside the gene matches: 3. The germline V gene encodes CDR1 SQVTM and CDR2 ANQGSEA. The sequencing sample was made of PBMCs. The origin of this receptor is a human donor in good health (CMV status not recorded). Some clones in this sample may be carry-over from other donors' samples. This chain connects TRBV29-1 to TRBJ2-5; 11 nucleotides align to TRBD1. CDR3 sequence reads: CSVGQGAKTQYF. DNA of the CDR3: TGCAGCGTCGGACAGGGGGCCAAGACCCAGTACTTC.